These T cell receptor beta chains were read from a single sample in a study of beta chain features in type 1 diabetes. The data were produced by immunoSEQ multiplex PCR, yet TCRdb's version contains in-frame clones alone and is incomplete. The profile shows tens of thousands of clones, less than 75% of them singletons. Sequenced: stem cell memory CD4+ T cells from blood. The receptors shown here come from a man between 18 and 35 years old with type 1 diabetes. Both conserved end residues are part of each CDR3. A D gene is named only where the DNA matches it firmly. Size is omitted from some rows. Given values are once, few, many or a class for expanded clones.

clone size: few; V gene: TRBV15; CDR3 length: 14; J gene: TRBJ1-6; D gene: .; CDR3 DNA: TGTGCCACTAATGACAGAGTCGCGAATTCACCCCTCCACTTT; CDR3 protein: CATNDRVANSPLHF
clone size: .; V gene: TRBV28; CDR3 length: 15; J gene: TRBJ1-5; D gene: TRBD1; CDR3 DNA: TGTGCCAGCAGTTTATTGGGGACAGGGCGTCAGCCCCAGCATTTT; CDR3 protein: CASSLLGTGRQPQHF
clone size: few; V gene: TRBV5-4; CDR3 length: 15; J gene: TRBJ2-5; D gene: .; CDR3 DNA: TGTGCCAGCAGCTTGATAGCCTCCCGCCAGGAGACCCAGTACTTC; CDR3 protein: CASSLIASRQETQYF
clone size: few; V gene: TRBV4-3; CDR3 length: 15; J gene: TRBJ2-2; D gene: .; CDR3 DNA: TGCGCCAGCAGCCAAGAAGACAGGCACACCGGGGAGCTGTTTTTT; CDR3 protein: CASSQEDRHTGELFF
clone size: .; V gene: TRBV2; CDR3 length: 13; J gene: TRBJ2-7; D gene: .; CDR3 DNA: TGTGCCAGCAGTGACGTCTACTCCTACGAGCAGTACTTC; CDR3 protein: CASSDVYSYEQYF
clone size: few; V gene: TRBV6-6; CDR3 length: 15; J gene: TRBJ1-1; D gene: .; CDR3 DNA: TGTGCCAGCCAGCTCTCCGGGACTCCGGGGGATGAAGCTTTCTTT; CDR3 protein: CASQLSGTPGDEAFF
clone size: .; V gene: TRBV6-5; CDR3 length: 11; J gene: TRBJ2-7; D gene: .; CDR3 DNA: TGTGCCTCCACGGCGGGCTACGAGCAGTACTTC; CDR3 protein: CASTAGYEQYF
clone size: .; V gene: TRBV6-6; CDR3 length: 16; J gene: TRBJ1-5; D gene: TRBD1; CDR3 DNA: TGTGCCAGCAGTTATCCCTCGGACAGGGCCAATCAGCCCCAGCATTTT; CDR3 protein: CASSYPSDRANQPQHF
clone size: few; V gene: TRBV7-2; CDR3 length: 13; J gene: TRBJ1-1; D gene: .; CDR3 DNA: TGTGCCAGCAGTAGACAGATGAACACTGAAGCTTTCTTT; CDR3 protein: CASSRQMNTEAFF
clone size: .; V gene: TRBV12-5; CDR3 length: 17; J gene: TRBJ2-3; D gene: .; CDR3 DNA: TGTGCTAGTGGTTTCGCCTCTATGCCTAACCCCACAGATACGCAGTATTTT; CDR3 protein: CASGFASMPNPTDTQYF
clone size: once; V gene: TRBV10-3; CDR3 length: 15; J gene: TRBJ2-7; D gene: .; CDR3 DNA: TGTGCCATCAGTGAGTCGACTCGAGGCTCCTACGAGCAGTACTTC; CDR3 protein: CAISESTRGSYEQYF
clone size: .; V gene: TRBV6-6; CDR3 length: 13; J gene: TRBJ2-1; D gene: .; CDR3 DNA: TGTGCCAGTGGACTTCAGTCCTACAATGAGCAGTTCTTC; CDR3 protein: CASGLQSYNEQFF
clone size: .; V gene: TRBV5-6; CDR3 length: 14; J gene: TRBJ2-1; D gene: TRBD2; CDR3 DNA: TGTGCCAGCAGCTTGGTGCTAGCGGGAGGGGAGTGGTTCTTC; CDR3 protein: CASSLVLAGGEWFF